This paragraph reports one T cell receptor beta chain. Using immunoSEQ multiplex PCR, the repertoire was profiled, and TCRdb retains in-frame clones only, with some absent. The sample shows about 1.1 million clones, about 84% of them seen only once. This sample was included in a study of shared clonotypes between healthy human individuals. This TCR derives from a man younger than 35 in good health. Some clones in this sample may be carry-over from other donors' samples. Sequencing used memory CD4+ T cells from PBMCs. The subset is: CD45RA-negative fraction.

CDR3 coding DNA: TGTGCCAGCAGTAGCCGGACAGGGGATCAGCCCCAGCATTTT. Translated, it gives CASSSRTGDQPQHF. The gene calls are TRBV6-1 and TRBJ1-5; 9 bases agree with TRBD1. CDR1 and CDR2 from the germline V gene are MNHNS and SASEGT. CDR3 length equals 14 residues. V was pared by 5 bases and J by 5 bases, with 4 bases of the junction left unmatched.